This TCR beta chain emerged from a study of blood T cell repertoires in COVID-19. The wider study: COVID-19 samples from acute and convalescent phases originated in the United States, Italy and Spain. The cDNA or gDNA used as material had been derived from T cells, B-cell-depleted T cells, or PBMCs.

This CDR3 has 14 residues. The germline V gene has CDR1 LNHDA and CDR2 SQIVND (reference sequence). Trimming took off 5 bases at V and 0 bases at J, with 11 bases between the two ends. In the study's own analysis: Estimation of nucleated cell counts was performed using reference gene primer amplification. Here immunoSEQ multiplex PCR was the method, and the copy in TCRdb shows in-frame clones only, minus some. V, J and clone size reflect that table, while D and trimming were determined from the DNA. The sample records about 490,000 clones, around 85% being singletons. The sample comprised peripheral blood. The chain employs TRBV19 and TRBJ2-7; the D gene is possibly TRBD1 (6 bases). The TCR originated in a human donor in a cohort sampled during active COVID-19. The CDR3 bases are TGTGCCAGTAGTCAGTCACAGGGCTCCTACGAGCAGTACTTC. Translated: CASSQSQGSYEQYF.